The rows below give T cell receptor beta chains drawn from one sample of a study of cytomegalovirus exposure and HLA in healthy donors. Sequenced by immunoSEQ multiplex PCR; TCRdb stores in-frame clones only, minus some. The sample lists hundreds of thousands of clones, roughly 90% seen once, with roughly 0.75% in the top ten. Sequences were obtained from PBMCs. The receptors were sampled from a woman under 30 in good health and CMV-seronegative. The CDR3 runs from the conserved cysteine through the conserved F or W.

J gene,V gene,CDR3 protein
TRBJ1-5,TRBV19,CASSMGGSNQPQHF
TRBJ2-3,TRBV2,CASSQQGADTQYF
TRBJ1-4,TRBV5-1,CASSPLTGDEKLFF
TRBJ2-7,TRBV5-1,CASSLGQGQNEQYF
TRBJ2-5,TRBV10-2,CASGRRIEETQYF
TRBJ2-2,TRBV6-1,CASSEEVPGELFF
TRBJ1-2,TRBV2,CASSESGLGYTF
TRBJ1-1,TRBV13,CASSLGDRGQLNTEAFF
TRBJ2-3,TRBV4-1,CASSLAPRGTDTQYF
TRBJ2-5,TRBV4-1,CASSQTSGEKTQYF
TRBJ1-5,TRBV19,CASSGWDSHNQPQHF
TRBJ1-2,TRBV2,CASSASGIPNYGYTF
TRBJ1-1,TRBV2,CASRAQLLKTGDTEAFF
TRBJ2-3,TRBV10-1,CASSPDREEDTQYF